This T cell receptor beta chain was sequenced for a study of PD-1 blockade in classical Hodgkin lymphoma. Broader study findings: Patients newly diagnosed and complete responders had comparable baseline diversity.

Comment on this clone: Its antigen is as yet unknown.

The table came from immunoSEQ multiplex PCR; TCRdb's copy has only in-frame clones and leaves some out. The sample holds approximately 100,000 clones, just under 95% seen once. Germline assignment: CDR1 SQVTM and CDR2 ANQGSEA. Trimming removed 1 base at V and 2 bases at J, with 9 bases between. CDR3 length: 13 amino acids. Patients all relapsed after autologous stem cell transplantation, and there was variation in brentuximab vedotin exposure. Progressive disease, partial response or complete response was each patient's best response. The rearrangement links TRBV29-1 to TRBJ2-7, with no clear D. The source was peripheral blood mononuclear cells (PBMCs), collected at baseline. The sequence was collected from a human donor with classical Hodgkin lymphoma. Written as DNA, the CDR3 is TGCAGCGTTGAAGTAGAGACACCCTACGAGCAGTACTTC. This sequence encodes CSVEVETPYEQYF.